This TCR beta chain comes out of a study of T cells in Graves' hyperthyroidism and ophthalmopathy. This CDR3 has 16 residues. From germline, CDR1 is LGHNA and CDR2 YSLEER. Trimming left V 4 bases short and J 1 base short, with 17 bases between. Many counts were recorded for this clonotype. TCR beta CDR3 sequences were amplified from RNA transcripts. HTBI primers were used for first-round RT-PCR of the TCR CDR3. TCRdb passed the multiplex PCR reads through MiXCR, listing each CDR3 protein once. The top ten clones hold approximately 54% of a sample with 490,000 or so distinct CDR3 sequences, 20% to 25% of them seen once.

This receptor was obtained from a woman aged 65 to 85 with Graves' ophthalmopathy. Material: blood. This chain connects TRBV4-3 to TRBJ2-7; perhaps D is TRBD1 or TRBD2 (6 bases each). The CDR3 loop is CASSRGVGGQSYEQYF. The DNA for the CDR3 is TGCGCCAGCAGCCGGGGGGTCGGGGGCCAATCCTACGAGCAGTACTTC.